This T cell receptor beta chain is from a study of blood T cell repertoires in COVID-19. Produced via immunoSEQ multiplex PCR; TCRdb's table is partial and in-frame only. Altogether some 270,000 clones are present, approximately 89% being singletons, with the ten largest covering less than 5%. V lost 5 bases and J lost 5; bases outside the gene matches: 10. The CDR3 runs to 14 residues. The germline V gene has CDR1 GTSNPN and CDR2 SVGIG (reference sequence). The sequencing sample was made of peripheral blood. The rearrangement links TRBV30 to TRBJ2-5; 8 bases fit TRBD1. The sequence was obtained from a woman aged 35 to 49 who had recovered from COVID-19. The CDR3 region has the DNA TGTGCCTGGGAAGTTGGACAGGGTATCGAGACCCAGTACTTC. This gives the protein CAWEVGQGIETQYF.